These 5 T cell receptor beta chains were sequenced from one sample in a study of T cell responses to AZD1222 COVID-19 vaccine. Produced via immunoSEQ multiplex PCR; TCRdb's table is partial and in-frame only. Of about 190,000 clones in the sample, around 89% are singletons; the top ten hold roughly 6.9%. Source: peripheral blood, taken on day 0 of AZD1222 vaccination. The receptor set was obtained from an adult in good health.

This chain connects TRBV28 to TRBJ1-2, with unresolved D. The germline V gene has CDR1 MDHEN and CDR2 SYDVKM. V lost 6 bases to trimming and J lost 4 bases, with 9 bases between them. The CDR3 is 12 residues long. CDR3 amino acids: CASRGSSYGYTF. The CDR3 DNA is TGTGCCAGCAGGGGCAGTTCCTATGGCTACACCTTC.

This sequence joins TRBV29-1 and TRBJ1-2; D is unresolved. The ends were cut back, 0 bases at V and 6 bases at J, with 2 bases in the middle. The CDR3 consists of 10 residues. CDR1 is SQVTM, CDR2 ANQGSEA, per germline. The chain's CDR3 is CSVEDNGYTF. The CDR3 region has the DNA TGCAGCGTTGAAGATAATGGCTACACCTTC.

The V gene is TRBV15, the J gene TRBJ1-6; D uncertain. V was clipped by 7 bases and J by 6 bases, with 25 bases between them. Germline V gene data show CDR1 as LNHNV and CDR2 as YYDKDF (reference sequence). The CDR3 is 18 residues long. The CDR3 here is CATTVHGGCSVSNSPLHF. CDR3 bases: TGTGCCACCACCGTTCATGGAGGCTGCAGTGTAAGTAATTCACCCCTCCACTTT.

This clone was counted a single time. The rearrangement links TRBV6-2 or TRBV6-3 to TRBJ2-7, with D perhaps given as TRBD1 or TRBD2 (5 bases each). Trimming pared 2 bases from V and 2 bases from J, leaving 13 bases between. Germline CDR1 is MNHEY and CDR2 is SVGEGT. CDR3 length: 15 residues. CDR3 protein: CASSYGGRTPYEQYF. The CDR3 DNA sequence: TGTGCCAGCAGTTACGGGGGACGCACCCCCTACGAGCAGTACTTC.

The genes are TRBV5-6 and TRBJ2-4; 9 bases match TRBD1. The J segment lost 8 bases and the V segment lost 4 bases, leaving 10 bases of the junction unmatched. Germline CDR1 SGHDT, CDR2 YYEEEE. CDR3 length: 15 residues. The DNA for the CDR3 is TGTGCCAGCAGCCTGGACAGGGGCGGTTTGGACATTCAGTACTTC. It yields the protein CASSLDRGGLDIQYF. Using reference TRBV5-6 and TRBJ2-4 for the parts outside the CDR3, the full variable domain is DAGVTQSPTHLIKTRGQQVTLRCSPKSGHDTVSWYQQALGQGPQFIFQYYEEEERQRGNFPDRFSGHQFPNYSSELNVNALLLGDSALYLCASSLDRGGLDIQYFGAGTRLSVL.